The 17 T cell receptor beta chains below were found in one sample sequenced in a study of blood T cell repertoires in COVID-19. The repertoire was sequenced with immunoSEQ multiplex PCR; TCRdb's copy has only in-frame clones and lacks some. Altogether under 150,000 clones are present, roughly four fifths being singletons, with the ten largest covering almost 6.5%. The sample was peripheral blood. These receptors were collected from a human donor in a cohort sampled during active COVID-19.

In its sample, this clone was seen once. The chain combines TRBV10-3 with TRBJ2-2; D is ambiguous. CDR1 ENHRY and CDR2 SYGVKD come from the germline V gene. Trimming stripped 2 bases from V and 2 bases from J, with 12 bases between. The CDR3 length is 16 residues. The CDR3 sequence: CAISEEVPANTGELFF. CDR3 coding DNA: TGTGCCATCAGTGAGGAGGTCCCAGCTAACACCGGGGAGCTGTTTTTT.

The gene calls are TRBV11-2 and TRBJ2-3; D call uncertain. V was clipped by 3 bases and J by 2 bases, with 6 bases between them. This CDR3 contains 13 residues. Looked up from germline, CDR1 is SGHAT and CDR2 is FQNNGV. In DNA form, the CDR3 reads TGTGCCAGCAGCTTTGAGTACACAGATACGCAGTATTTT. Translation gives CASSFEYTDTQYF.

This clone was seen a single time. The germline gene is not matched at one end of the junction; a read error may be the cause. The same CDR3 can be traced to other DNA sequences in this sample. This rearrangement joins TRBV27 to TRBJ2-1, with TRBD1 identical over 11 bases. The CDR3 covers 14 residues. CDR1 is MNHEY, CDR2 SMNVEV, per germline (reference sequence). This CDR3 reads CASSLGTGGNEQFF. The CDR3 DNA sequence: TGTGCCAGTAGTTTAGGGACAGGGGGCAATGAGCAGTTCTTC.

V is TRBV20-1 and J is TRBJ2-3; 8 bases map to TRBD1. Germline V gene sequence: CDR1 DFQATT, CDR2 SNEGSKA (reference sequence). The V segment lost 4 bases and the J segment 0 bases; nucleotides outside the gene matches: 9. CDR3 length equals 16 residues. The CDR3 bases are TGCAGTGCTATTGACAGGGGACGAACTAGCACAGATACGCAGTATTTT. It specifies CSAIDRGRTSTDTQYF.

The chain links TRBV9 to TRBJ2-7; 12 bases line up with TRBD2. The trim removed 0 bases at V and 4 bases at J, leaving 8 bases unmatched. Germline CDR1 reads SGDLS; CDR2 reads YYNGEE. The CDR3 has 17 amino acids. The DNA of the CDR3 is TGTGCCAGCAGCGTAGCTGGGTTTGGGACTAGCGGGTACGAGCAGTACTTC. It is translated as CASSVAGFGTSGYEQYF.

The rearrangement links TRBV4-2 to TRBJ1-4; D may be TRBD1 (6 bases). V was cut by 0 bases and J by 7 bases, with 12 bases left in between. CDR1 LGHNA and CDR2 YNFKEQ come from the germline V gene. The CDR3 runs 15 residues. The CDR3 sequence: CASSQDAGAGEKLFF. The CDR3, as DNA: TGTGCCAGCAGCCAAGACGCAGGGGCGGGTGAAAAACTGTTTTTT.

The chain has TRBV4-2 and TRBJ2-6, with 12 bases identical to TRBD1. The CDR3 has 19 residues. V lost 2 bases and J lost 4; bases outside the gene matches: 9. Germline lookup yields CDR1 LGHNA and CDR2 YNFKEQ. The CDR3 DNA sequence: TGTGCCAGCAGCCAACTTCCGGGACAGGGGGCGACAGGGGCCAACGTCCTGACTTTC. Protein product: CASSQLPGQGATGANVLTF.

For the CDR3, the DNA is TGCGCCAGCAGCCAAGACCCACAGGGGGCCGAAAAACTGTTTTTT. Translating gives CASSQDPQGAEKLFF. This chain joins TRBV4-1 and TRBJ1-4; 9 bases match TRBD1. Germline V lookup: CDR1 MGHRA, CDR2 YSYEKL. The ends lost 0 bases at V and 8 bases at J; junction bases unmatched: 4. The CDR3 loop spans 15 amino acids.

The chain links TRBV4-3 to TRBJ2-5; 9 bases align to TRBD2. Unmatched junction bases numbered 8, after V lost 0 bases and J lost 3 bases. CDR1 and CDR2 (germline): LGHNA, YSLEER. The CDR3 runs to 17 residues. CDR3 nucleotide sequence: TGCGCCAGCAGCCAAGAGGGGGAGCGGGGGGCTGAAGAGACCCAGTACTTC. This sequence encodes CASSQEGERGAEETQYF.

The genes are TRBV5-5 and TRBJ1-4; D gene ambiguous. V was clipped by 4 bases and J by 6 bases, with 16 bases between them. Looked up from germline, CDR1 is SGHKS and CDR2 is YYEKEE (reference sequence). This CDR3 contains 15 residues. The CDR3 loop is CASSLSTVNDEKLFF. As DNA, the CDR3 is TGTGCCAGCAGCCTGAGCACCGTCAATGATGAAAAACTGTTTTTT.

The chain carries TRBV6-5 and TRBJ1-6; the D gene is possibly TRBD1 (6 bases). This CDR3 has 16 residues. Germline values: CDR1 MNHEY, CDR2 SVGAGI. V lost 0 bases, J lost 10 bases, and 16 bases lay in between. CDR3 region: CASSYSSSGVGSPLHF. CDR3 nucleotides: TGTGCCAGCAGTTACTCATCATCAGGGGTCGGCTCACCCCTCCACTTT.

The chain uses TRBV28 and TRBJ2-7; weak D call: TRBD2 (5 bases). Germline V gene data show CDR1 as MDHEN and CDR2 as SYDVKM. The CDR3 sequence is 12 residues long. The germline V and J ends were trimmed by 8 bases and 1 base, with 9 bases remaining between them. CDR3 coding DNA: TGTGCCAGCGGAGGCGGATCCTACGAGCAGTACTTC. This translates into CASGGGSYEQYF.

The chain couples TRBV7-2 to TRBJ1-2, with D possibly matching TRBD1 (5 bases). V lost 1 base and J lost 2, with 11 bases in between. CDR1 is SGHTA, CDR2 FQGNSA, per germline. The CDR3 sequence is 15 residues long. The CDR3 loop reads CASSLGGSTNYGYTF. The CDR3 DNA reads as TGTGCCAGCAGCTTAGGGGGCAGTACAAACTATGGCTACACCTTC.

The J gene is TRBJ2-5, the V gene TRBV11-1, with a tentative D call TRBD2 (6 bases). The CDR3 contains 14 residues. Germline CDR1 is SGHAT and CDR2 is FQDESV (reference sequence). V was pared by 4 bases and J by 0 bases, with 9 bases between. As DNA, the CDR3 is TGTGCCAGCAGCTCGCGGGACTACCAAGAGACCCAGTACTTC. Translating it yields CASSSRDYQETQYF.

The rearrangement links TRBV12-3 or TRBV12-4 to TRBJ1-5, with TRBD1 as a possible D gene (6 bases). V lost 6 bases to trimming and J lost 5 bases, with 11 bases between them. This CDR3 comprises 13 residues. The CDR3 nucleotides read TGTGCCAGCAGCCTCTACAGGGATCAGCCCCAGCATTTT. This codes for CASSLYRDQPQHF.

The chain combines TRBV2 with TRBJ1-6, with D hard to call. This CDR3 is built from 14 residues. The V gene lost 8 bases and the J gene lost 2 bases, with 10 bases spanning the gap. Germline V gene sequence: CDR1 SNHLY, CDR2 FYNNEI. CDR3 bases: TGTGCCAGCTGCTTGGCGGCCTATAATTCACCCCTCCACTTT. Its protein product is CASCLAAYNSPLHF.

This rearrangement joins TRBV7-8 to TRBJ2-1; 11 nucleotides match TRBD1. The CDR3 contains 16 residues. J lost 6 bases, V lost 5 bases, and 9 bases had no gene match. Germline V gene lookup returns CDR1 SGHVS and CDR2 FQNEAQ. The CDR3 protein is CASSRAGTGGSNEQFF. The DNA of the CDR3 is TGTGCCAGCAGCAGGGCCGGGACAGGGGGTAGCAATGAGCAGTTCTTC.